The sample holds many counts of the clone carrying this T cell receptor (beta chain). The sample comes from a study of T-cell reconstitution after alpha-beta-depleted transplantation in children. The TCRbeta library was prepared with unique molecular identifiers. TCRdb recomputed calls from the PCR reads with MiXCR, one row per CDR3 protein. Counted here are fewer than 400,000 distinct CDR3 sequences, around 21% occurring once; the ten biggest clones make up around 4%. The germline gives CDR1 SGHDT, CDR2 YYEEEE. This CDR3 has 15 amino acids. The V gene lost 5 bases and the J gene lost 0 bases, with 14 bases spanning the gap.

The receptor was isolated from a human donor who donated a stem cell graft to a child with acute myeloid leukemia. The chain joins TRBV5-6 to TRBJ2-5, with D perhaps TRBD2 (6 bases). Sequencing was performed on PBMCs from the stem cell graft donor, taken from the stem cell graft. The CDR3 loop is CASRTLRDYQETQYF. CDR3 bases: TGTGCCAGCAGGACCCTCCGGGACTACCAAGAGACCCAGTACTTC. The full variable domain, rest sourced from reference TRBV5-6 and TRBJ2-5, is DAGVTQSPTHLIKTRGQQVTLRCSPKSGHDTVSWYQQALGQGPQFIFQYYEEEERQRGNFPDRFSGHQFPNYSSELNVNALLLGDSALYLCASRTLRDYQETQYFGPGTRLLVL.